This TCR beta chain is from a study of T cell changes during pregnancy in multiple sclerosis. V gave up 8 bases and J gave up 2 bases; unmatched junction bases: 0. The germline V gene encodes CDR1 LNHDA and CDR2 SQIVND (reference sequence). CDR3 size: 11 residues. Sequenced by immunoSEQ multiplex PCR; TCRdb stores in-frame clones only, minus some. The repertoire holds about 50,000 clones, approximately 93% seen once, with more than 0.25% in the top ten. The sample consisted of CD4+ T cells from peripheral blood mononuclear cells, taken in the third trimester of pregnancy. This TCR was recovered from a female donor with multiple sclerosis, enrolled in a pregnancy study. The chain carries TRBV19 and TRBJ2-7, with 7 positions matching TRBD1. Written as DNA, the CDR3 is TGTGCCAGTGGGACAGCCTACGAGCAGTACTTC. It codes for CASGTAYEQYF.